This TCR beta chain was documented in a study of cytomegalovirus exposure and HLA in healthy donors. The V gene's germline CDR1 is SGHRS and CDR2 YFSETQ. V was cut by 4 bases and J by 4 bases, with 14 bases left in between. This CDR3 has 14 amino acids. This clone is a singleton in its sample. No antigen is known for it. Amplification used 60 Vbeta primers and 13 Jbeta primers. The table came from immunoSEQ multiplex PCR; TCRdb's copy has only in-frame clones and leaves some out. This repertoire shows around 110,000 clones, 65% to 75% found once; its top ten account for roughly 4.4%. Study outcomes and limitations: It was only CMV serostatus that was available as immune exposure information. Some V segments, including TRBV6-2 and TRBV6-3, were excluded as indistinguishable.

The rearrangement links TRBV5-1 to TRBJ1-2, with D uncertain. This TCR derives from a man aged 25-45 years in good health and CMV-seropositive. Sequencing input: PBMCs. In DNA, the CDR3 is TGCGCCAGCAGCCCCGAGGGTAGGGCCTATGGCTACACCTTC. It is translated as CASSPEGRAYGYTF.